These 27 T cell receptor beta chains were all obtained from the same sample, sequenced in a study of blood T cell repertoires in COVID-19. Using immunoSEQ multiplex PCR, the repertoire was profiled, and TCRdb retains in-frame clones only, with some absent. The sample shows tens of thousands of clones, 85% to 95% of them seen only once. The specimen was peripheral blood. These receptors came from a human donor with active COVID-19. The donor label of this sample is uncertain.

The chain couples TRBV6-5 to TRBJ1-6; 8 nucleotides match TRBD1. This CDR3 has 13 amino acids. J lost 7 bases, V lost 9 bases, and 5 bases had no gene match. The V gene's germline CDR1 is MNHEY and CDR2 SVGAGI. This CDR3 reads CASDRGQNSPLHF. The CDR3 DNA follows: TGTGCCAGTGACAGGGGCCAAAATTCACCCCTCCACTTT.

Written as DNA, the CDR3 is TGTGCCAGCAGTTACTCTTCCCGGGGGTCGGATACGCAGTATTTT. Translated, it gives CASSYSSRGSDTQYF. V is TRBV6-2 or TRBV6-3 and J is TRBJ2-3, with TRBD2 as a possible D gene (6 bases). This CDR3 has 15 amino acids. V lost 0 bases and J lost 6, with 13 bases in between. From germline, CDR1 is MNHEY and CDR2 SVGEGT.

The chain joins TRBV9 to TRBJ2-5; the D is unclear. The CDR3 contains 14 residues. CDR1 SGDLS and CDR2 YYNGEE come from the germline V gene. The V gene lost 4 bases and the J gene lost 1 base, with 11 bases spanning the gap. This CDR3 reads CASSPVWPQETQYF. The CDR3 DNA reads TGTGCCAGCAGCCCCGTGTGGCCCCAAGAGACCCAGTACTTC.

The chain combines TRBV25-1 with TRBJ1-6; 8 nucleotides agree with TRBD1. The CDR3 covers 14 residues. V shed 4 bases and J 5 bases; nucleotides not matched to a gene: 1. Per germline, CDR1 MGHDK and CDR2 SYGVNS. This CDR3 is CASSGTGNNSPLHF. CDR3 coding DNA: TGTGCCAGCAGTGGGACAGGGAATAATTCACCCCTCCACTTT.

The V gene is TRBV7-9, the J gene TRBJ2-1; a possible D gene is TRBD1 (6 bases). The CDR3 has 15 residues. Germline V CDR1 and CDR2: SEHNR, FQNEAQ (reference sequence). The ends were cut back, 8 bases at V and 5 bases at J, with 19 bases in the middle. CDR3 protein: CASDSSQGIDNEQFF. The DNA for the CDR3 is TGTGCCAGCGACTCCTCCCAGGGGATCGACAATGAGCAGTTCTTC. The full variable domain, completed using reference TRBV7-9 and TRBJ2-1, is DTGVSQNPRHKITKRGQNVTFRCDPISEHNRLYWYRQTLGQGPEFLTYFQNEAQLEKSRLLSDRFSAERPKGSFSTLEIQRTEQGDSAMYLCASDSSQGIDNEQFFGPGTRLTVL.

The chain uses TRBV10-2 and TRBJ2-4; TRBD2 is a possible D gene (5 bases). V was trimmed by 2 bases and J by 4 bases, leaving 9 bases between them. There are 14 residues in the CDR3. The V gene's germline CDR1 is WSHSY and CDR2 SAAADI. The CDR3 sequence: CASSEALAKNIQYF. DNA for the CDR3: TGCGCCAGCAGTGAGGCTTTAGCGAAAAACATTCAGTACTTC.

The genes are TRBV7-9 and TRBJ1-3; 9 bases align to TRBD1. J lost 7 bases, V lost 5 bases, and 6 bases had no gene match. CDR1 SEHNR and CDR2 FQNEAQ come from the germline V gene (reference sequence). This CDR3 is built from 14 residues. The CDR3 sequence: CASSLWDRANTIYF. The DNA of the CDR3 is TGTGCCAGCAGCCTCTGGGACAGGGCCAACACCATATATTTT.

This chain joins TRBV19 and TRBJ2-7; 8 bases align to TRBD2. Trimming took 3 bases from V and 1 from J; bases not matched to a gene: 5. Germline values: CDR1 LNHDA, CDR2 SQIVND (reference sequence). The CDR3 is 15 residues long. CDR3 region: CASSIISGDSYEQYF. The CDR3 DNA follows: TGTGCCAGTAGTATCATTAGCGGGGATTCCTACGAGCAGTACTTC.

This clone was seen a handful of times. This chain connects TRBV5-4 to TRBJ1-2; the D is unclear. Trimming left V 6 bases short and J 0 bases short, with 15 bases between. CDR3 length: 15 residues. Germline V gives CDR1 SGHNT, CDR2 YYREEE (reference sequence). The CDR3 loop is CASNPRGGSNYGYTF. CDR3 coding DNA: TGTGCCAGCAACCCCCGGGGAGGTTCTAACTATGGCTACACCTTC.

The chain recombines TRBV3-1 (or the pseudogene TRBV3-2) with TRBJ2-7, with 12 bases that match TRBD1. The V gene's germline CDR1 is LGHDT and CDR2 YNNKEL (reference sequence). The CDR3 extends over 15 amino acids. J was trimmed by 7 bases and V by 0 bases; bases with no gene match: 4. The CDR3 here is CASSQEWDRGREQYF. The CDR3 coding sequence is TGTGCCAGCAGCCAAGAATGGGACAGGGGGCGGGAGCAGTACTTC.

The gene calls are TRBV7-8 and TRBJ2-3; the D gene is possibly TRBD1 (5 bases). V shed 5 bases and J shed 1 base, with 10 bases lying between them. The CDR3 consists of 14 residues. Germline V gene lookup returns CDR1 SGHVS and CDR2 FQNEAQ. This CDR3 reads CASSPGPGTDTQYF. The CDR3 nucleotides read TGTGCCAGCAGCCCAGGGCCTGGCACAGATACGCAGTATTTT.

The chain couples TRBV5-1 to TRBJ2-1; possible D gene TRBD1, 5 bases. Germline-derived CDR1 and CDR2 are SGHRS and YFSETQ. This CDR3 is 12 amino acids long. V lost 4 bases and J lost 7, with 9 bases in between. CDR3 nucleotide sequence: TGCGCCAGCAGCCTGACAGAAAATGAGCAGTTCTTC. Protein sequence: CASSLTENEQFF.

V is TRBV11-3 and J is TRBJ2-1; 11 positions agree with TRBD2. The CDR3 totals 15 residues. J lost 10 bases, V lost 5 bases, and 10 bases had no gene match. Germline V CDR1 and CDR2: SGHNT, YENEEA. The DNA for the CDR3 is TGTGCCAGCAGCCCCGGGGCTAGCGGGGGGCAGGAGCAGTTCTTC. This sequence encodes CASSPGASGGQEQFF.

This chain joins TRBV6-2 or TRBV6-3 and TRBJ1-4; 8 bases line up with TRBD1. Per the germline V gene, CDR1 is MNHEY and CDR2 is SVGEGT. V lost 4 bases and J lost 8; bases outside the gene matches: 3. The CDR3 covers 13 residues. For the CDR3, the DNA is TGTGCCAGCAGTTGGGACAGGACGGAAAAACTGTTTTTT. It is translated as CASSWDRTEKLFF.

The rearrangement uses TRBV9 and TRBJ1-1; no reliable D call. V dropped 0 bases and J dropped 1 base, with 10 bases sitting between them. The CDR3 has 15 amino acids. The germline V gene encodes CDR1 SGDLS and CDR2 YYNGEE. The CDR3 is CASSVGLERNTEAFF. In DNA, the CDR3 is TGTGCCAGCAGCGTAGGGCTTGAACGGAACACTGAAGCTTTCTTT.

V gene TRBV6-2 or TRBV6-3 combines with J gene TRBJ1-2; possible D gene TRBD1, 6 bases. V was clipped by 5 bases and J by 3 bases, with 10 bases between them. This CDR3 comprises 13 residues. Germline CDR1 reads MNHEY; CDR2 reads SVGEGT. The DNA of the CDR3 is TGTGCCAGCAGTAACCCAGGGGACTATGGCTACACCTTC. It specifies CASSNPGDYGYTF.

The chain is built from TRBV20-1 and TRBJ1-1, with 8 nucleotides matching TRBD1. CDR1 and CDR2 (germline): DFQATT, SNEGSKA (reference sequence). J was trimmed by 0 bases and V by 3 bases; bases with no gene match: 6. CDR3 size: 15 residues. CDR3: CSASVAQGVNTEAFF. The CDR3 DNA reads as TGCAGTGCTAGTGTTGCACAGGGGGTGAACACTGAAGCTTTCTTT.

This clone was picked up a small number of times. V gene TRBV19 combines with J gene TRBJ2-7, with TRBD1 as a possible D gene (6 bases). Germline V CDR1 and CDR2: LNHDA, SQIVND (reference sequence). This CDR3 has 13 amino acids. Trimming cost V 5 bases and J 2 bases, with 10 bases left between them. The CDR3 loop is CASSYRAPYEQYF. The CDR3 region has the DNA TGTGCCAGTAGTTACAGGGCCCCCTACGAGCAGTACTTC.

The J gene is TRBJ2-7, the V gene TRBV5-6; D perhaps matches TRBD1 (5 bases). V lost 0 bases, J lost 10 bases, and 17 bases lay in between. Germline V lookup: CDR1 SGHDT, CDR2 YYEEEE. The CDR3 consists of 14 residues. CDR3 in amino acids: CASSLGTFSGDQYF. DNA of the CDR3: TGTGCCAGCAGCTTGGGGACATTCTCCGGCGATCAGTACTTC.

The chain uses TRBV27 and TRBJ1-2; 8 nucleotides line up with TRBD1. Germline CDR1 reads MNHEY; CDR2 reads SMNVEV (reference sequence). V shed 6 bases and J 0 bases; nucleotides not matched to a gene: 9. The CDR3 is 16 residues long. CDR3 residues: CASSRTGSEANYGYTF. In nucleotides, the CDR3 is TGTGCCAGCAGCCGGACAGGGTCTGAGGCTAACTATGGCTACACCTTC.

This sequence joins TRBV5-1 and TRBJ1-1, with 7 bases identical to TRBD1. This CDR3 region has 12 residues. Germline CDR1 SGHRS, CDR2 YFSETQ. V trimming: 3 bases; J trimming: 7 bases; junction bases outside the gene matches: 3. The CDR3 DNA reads TGCGCCAGCAGCTATGGACAGGATGAAGCTTTCTTT. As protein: CASSYGQDEAFF.

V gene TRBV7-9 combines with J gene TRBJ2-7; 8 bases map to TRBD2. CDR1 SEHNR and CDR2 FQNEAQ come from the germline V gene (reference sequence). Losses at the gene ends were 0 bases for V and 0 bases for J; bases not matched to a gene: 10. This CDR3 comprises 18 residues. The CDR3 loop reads CASSLAGFSGEFSYEQYF. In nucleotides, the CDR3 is TGTGCCAGCAGCTTAGCGGGTTTTAGCGGGGAATTCTCCTACGAGCAGTACTTC.

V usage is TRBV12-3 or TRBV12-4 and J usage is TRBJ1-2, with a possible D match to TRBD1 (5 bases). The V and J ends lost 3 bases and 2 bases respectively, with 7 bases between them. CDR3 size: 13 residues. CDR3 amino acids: CASSFQGNYGYTF. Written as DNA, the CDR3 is TGTGCCAGCAGTTTCCAGGGAAACTATGGCTACACCTTC.

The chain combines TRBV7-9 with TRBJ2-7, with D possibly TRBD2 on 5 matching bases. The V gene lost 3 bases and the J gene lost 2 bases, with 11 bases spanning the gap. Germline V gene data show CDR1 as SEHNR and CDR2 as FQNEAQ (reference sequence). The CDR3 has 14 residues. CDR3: CASSFSAVAYEQYF. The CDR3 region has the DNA TGTGCCAGCAGCTTCTCAGCGGTGGCCTACGAGCAGTACTTC.

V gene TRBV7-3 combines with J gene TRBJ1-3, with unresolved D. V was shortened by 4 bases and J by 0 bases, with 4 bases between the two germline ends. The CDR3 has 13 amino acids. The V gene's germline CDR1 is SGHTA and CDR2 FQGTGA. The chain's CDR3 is CASSSFSGNTIYF. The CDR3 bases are TGTGCCAGCAGCTCCTTCTCTGGAAACACCATATATTTT.

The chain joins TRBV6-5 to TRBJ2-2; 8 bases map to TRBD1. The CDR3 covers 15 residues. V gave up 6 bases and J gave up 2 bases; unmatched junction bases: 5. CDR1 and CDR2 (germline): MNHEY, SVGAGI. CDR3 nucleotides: TGTGCCAGCAGCCGAGGGACAGGAAACACCGGGGAGCTGTTTTTT. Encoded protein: CASSRGTGNTGELFF.

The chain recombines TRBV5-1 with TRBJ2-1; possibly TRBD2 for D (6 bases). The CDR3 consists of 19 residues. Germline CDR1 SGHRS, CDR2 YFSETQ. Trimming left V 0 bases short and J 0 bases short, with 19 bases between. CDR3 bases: TGCGCCAGCAGCTTGGGTTGGGACTCAACAATCAGCTCCTACAATGAGCAGTTCTTC. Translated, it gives CASSLGWDSTISSYNEQFF.